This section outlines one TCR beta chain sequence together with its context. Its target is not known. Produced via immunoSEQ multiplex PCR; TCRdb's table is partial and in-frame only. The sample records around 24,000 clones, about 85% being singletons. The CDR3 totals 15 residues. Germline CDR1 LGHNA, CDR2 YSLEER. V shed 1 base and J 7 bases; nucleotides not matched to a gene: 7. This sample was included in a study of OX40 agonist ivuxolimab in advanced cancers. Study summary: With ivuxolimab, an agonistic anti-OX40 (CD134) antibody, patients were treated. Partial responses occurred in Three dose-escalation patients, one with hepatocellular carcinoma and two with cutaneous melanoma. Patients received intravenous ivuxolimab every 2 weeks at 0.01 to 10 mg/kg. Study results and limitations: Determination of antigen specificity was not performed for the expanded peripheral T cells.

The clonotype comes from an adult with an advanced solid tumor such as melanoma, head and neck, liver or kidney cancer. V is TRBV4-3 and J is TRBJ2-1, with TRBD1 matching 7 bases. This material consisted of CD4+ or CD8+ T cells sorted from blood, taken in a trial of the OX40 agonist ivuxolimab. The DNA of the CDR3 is TGCGCCAGCAGCCAAGCGGCGGACAGGCTGAATGAGCAGTTCTTC. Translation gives CASSQAADRLNEQFF.